This T cell receptor beta chain originates from a study of regulatory T cells in long-lasting Graves disease. According to the study, TCR beta libraries were built with iRepertoire HTBI primers and CDR3-region Arm-PCR. TCRdb itself ran the multiplex PCR reads through MiXCR, one entry per CDR3 protein. Of roughly 420,000 distinct CDR3 sequences in the sample, about 14% were seen once. Trimming took off 5 bases at V and 6 bases at J, with 14 bases between the two ends. The CDR3 contains 13 residues. Germline V gene lookup returns CDR1 SGHRS and CDR2 YFSETQ. Stated time point: newly diagnosed GD, antithyroid drugs for less than 3 months. Following extraction of RNA from PBMCs, that RNA was used to make the TCR library.

The source was peripheral blood mononuclear cells (PBMCs), collected at new diagnosis, from a patient treated with antithyroid drugs. This chain uses TRBV5-1 with TRBJ1-1; possibly TRBD1 for D (5 bases). The sequence was collected from a female donor with Graves disease. The CDR3 DNA reads TGCGCCAGCAGTCCGGGGGGGGTCTCTGAAGCTTTCTTT. Its translation is CASSPGGVSEAFF. Combining the CDR3 with reference TRBV5-1 and TRBJ1-1 gives the whole variable domain KAGVTQTPRYLIKTRGQQVTLSCSPISGHRSVSWYQQTPGQGLQFLFEYFSETQRNKGNFPGRFSGRQFSNSRSEMNVSTLELGDSALYLCASSPGGVSEAFFGQGTRLTVV.